The T cell receptor beta chain under discussion was sequenced for a study of blood T cell repertoires in COVID-19. Study-wide context: The United States, Italy and Spain provided the acute and convalescent COVID-19 samples. In each case, the material was cDNA or gDNA derived from T cells, B-cell-depleted T cells, or PBMCs.

Per the original data handling: Using reference gene primer amplification, nucleated cell counts were estimated. The repertoire was sequenced with immunoSEQ multiplex PCR; TCRdb's copy has only in-frame clones and lacks some. The V and J calls and clone size are taken from that table; D and trimming were inferred from the DNA. The sample lists 200,000 to 250,000 clones, about 82% occurring once. In germline, CDR1 is MNHEY, CDR2 SVGEGT. V trimming: 6 bases; J trimming: 6 bases; junction bases outside the gene matches: 7. The CDR3 totals 15 residues. This chain links TRBV6-2 or TRBV6-3 with TRBJ1-6; 8 positions match TRBD1. The sequence came from a woman aged 70-85 years with COVID-19, enrolled during active disease. Sequencing used peripheral blood. CDR3 nucleotide sequence: TGTGCCAGCAGCGACAGGGGCCCTGCTAATTCACCCCTCCACTTT. It is translated as CASSDRGPANSPLHF.